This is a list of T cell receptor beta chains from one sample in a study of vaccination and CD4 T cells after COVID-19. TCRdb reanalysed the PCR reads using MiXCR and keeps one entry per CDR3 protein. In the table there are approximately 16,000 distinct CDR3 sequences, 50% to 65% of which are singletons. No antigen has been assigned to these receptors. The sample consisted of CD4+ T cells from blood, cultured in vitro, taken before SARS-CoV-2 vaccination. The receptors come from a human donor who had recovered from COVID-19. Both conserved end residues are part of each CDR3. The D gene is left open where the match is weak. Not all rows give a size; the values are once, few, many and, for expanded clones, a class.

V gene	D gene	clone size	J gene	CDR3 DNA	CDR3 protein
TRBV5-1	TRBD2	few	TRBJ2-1	TGCGCCAGCAGCTCCGGGACTAGCGGGAGGGCGGGCAATGAGCAGTTCTTC	CASSSGTSGRAGNEQFF
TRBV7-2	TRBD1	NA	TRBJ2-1	TGTGCCAGCAGCTTTGCAGGGGGCTCCTACAATGAGCAGTTCTTC	CASSFAGGSYNEQFF
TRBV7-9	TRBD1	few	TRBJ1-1	TGTGCCAGCAGCTTACAACAACCCGGGACAGGGGGCGCGGACACTGAAGCTTTCTTT	CASSLQQPGTGGADTEAFF
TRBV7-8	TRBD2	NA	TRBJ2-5	TGTGCCAGCAGCTTAGCGAGCAGCGGGGTAAGGGAGACCCAGTACTTC	CASSLASSGVRETQYF
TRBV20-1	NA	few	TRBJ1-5	TGCAGTGCTAGTTTTTCGGCTTATAGCAATCAGCCCCAGCATTTT	CSASFSAYSNQPQHF
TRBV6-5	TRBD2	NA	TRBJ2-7	TGTGCCAGCAGTTTATACAACCGACTAGCGGGAGTGTACGAGCAGTACTTC	CASSLYNRLAGVYEQYF
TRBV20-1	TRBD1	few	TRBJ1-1	TGCAGTGCTAGAGACGACAGGGACAGGGGGAGTGCTGAAGCTTTCTTT	CSARDDRDRGSAEAFF
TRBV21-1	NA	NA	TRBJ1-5	TGTGCCAGCAGCAAAGTCGACAGGGAAAGCAATCAGCCCCAGCATTTT	CASSKVDRESNQPQHF
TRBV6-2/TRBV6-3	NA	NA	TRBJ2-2	TGTGCCAGCAGTTATCGGCGGCTAGAGAACACCGGGGAGCTGTTTTTT	CASSYRRLENTGELFF
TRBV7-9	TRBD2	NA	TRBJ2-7	TGTGCCAGCAGCCCCGGGGGGCTAGCGGGAGTCAGTCTTTACGAGCAGTACTTC	CASSPGGLAGVSLYEQYF
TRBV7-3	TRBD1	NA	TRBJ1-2	TGTGCCAGCAGCCTAACGGGACAGGGGGCCTGGGGCTACACCTTC	CASSLTGQGAWGYTF
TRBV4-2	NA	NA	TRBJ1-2	TGTGCCAGCAGCCAAGATCTCGGTGGGCTTCAGGACTATGGCTACACCTTC	CASSQDLGGLQDYGYTF
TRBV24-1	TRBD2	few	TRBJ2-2	TGTGCCACCAGTGACCGACGGGGGGGAGGGACCGGGGAGCTGTTTTTT	CATSDRRGGGTGELFF
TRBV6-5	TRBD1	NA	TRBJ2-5	TGTGCCAGCAGTTATACATCGACAGGGGAAGAGACCCAGTACTTC	CASSYTSTGEETQYF
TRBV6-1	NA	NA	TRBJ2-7	TGTGCCAGCAGTGGTCGGGACGTCAGCTCCTACGAGCAGTACTTC	CASSGRDVSSYEQYF
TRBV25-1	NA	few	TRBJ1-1	TGTGCCAGCAGTGACCCGGTGCGAGGGGGTGGGAACACTGAAGCTTTCTTT	CASSDPVRGGGNTEAFF
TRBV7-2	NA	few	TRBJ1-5	TGTGCCAGCAGCTTAGGGGCCTTCAGGAGCAATCAGCCCCAGCATTTT	CASSLGAFRSNQPQHF
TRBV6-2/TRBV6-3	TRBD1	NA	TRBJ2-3	TGTGCCAGCAGTTCGGGACAGGGCGGGAATACGCAGTATTTT	CASSSGQGGNTQYF
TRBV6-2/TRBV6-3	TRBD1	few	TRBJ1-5	TGTGCCAGCAGCCCTCGGACAGGGCAAAGCAATCAGCCCCAGCATTTT	CASSPRTGQSNQPQHF
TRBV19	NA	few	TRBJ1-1	TGTGCCAGTAGTATGGGGCGCACTGAAGCTTTCTTT	CASSMGRTEAFF